This entry concerns a single TCR beta chain. From germline, CDR1 is SGHDT and CDR2 YYEEEE. Between the trimmed V and J ends, which lost 0 bases and 5 bases, there was a span of 11 bases. The CDR3 length is 15 residues. This record comes from a study of blood T cell repertoires in COVID-19. Study in general: Specimens from acute and convalescent COVID-19 originated in the United States, Italy and Spain.

Profiling relied on immunoSEQ multiplex PCR, and the TCRdb table lists in-frame clones only, not all of them. The sample consists of tens of thousands of clones, more than 75% of them appearing once. This clonotype was obtained from a woman older than 75 with active or convalescent COVID-19. The specimen was peripheral blood. The gene calls are TRBV5-6 and TRBJ2-2; D may be TRBD1 (5 bases). The CDR3 loop reads CASSLEGFSTGELFF. The CDR3 DNA reads as TGTGCCAGCAGCTTGGAGGGGTTTTCTACCGGGGAGCTGTTTTTT.